These 11 T cell receptor beta chains were all obtained from the same sample, sequenced in a study of long-term antiretroviral therapy in people with HIV. Investigators performed immunoSEQ version v3.0 at survey level. The protocol was immunoSEQ multiplex PCR, while the TCRdb copy is restricted to in-frame clones and leaves out a portion. Counted here are roughly 18,000 clones, approximately 93% occurring once; the ten biggest clones make up 10% to 15%. This specimen was unsorted PBMCs, taken 0.6 years after starting antiretroviral therapy. Receptor source: a woman in her thirties or forties with HIV.

The chain joins TRBV5-1 to TRBJ1-1; TRBD1 matches at 9 bases. Germline V gene sequence: CDR1 SGHRS, CDR2 YFSETQ. CDR3 size: 13 residues. V lost 5 bases and J lost 1; bases outside the gene matches: 0. As DNA, the CDR3 is TGCGCCAGCAGGGGACAGGGGAACACTGAAGCTTTCTTT. This encodes CASRGQGNTEAFF.

The V gene is TRBV4-1, the J gene TRBJ1-2, with a weak D call TRBD1 (6 bases). The CDR3 contains 17 residues. CDR1 MGHRA and CDR2 YSYEKL come from the germline V gene. The V end lost 6 bases, the J end lost 4 bases, and 24 bases lay between the germline ends. The DNA for the CDR3 is TGCGCCAGCAGTCGCGGAACGGGGGCGTCGGAGGCCTATGGCTACACCTTC. This encodes CASSRGTGASEAYGYTF.

The gene calls are TRBV6-5 and TRBJ1-1; D might be TRBD1 (6 bases). Trimming stripped 2 bases from V and 1 base from J, with 14 bases between. The CDR3 covers 16 residues. CDR1 is MNHEY, CDR2 SVGAGI, per germline. The chain's CDR3 is CASSYGTGRPNTEAFF. The CDR3 region has the DNA TGTGCCAGCAGTTACGGTACAGGGCGACCGAACACTGAAGCTTTCTTT.

This chain uses TRBV5-1 with TRBJ2-3; 9 bases match TRBD2. Germline-derived CDR1 and CDR2 are SGHRS and YFSETQ. This CDR3 is 15 amino acids long. J gave up 0 bases and V 4 bases, and 3 bases lay outside the gene matches. Written as DNA, the CDR3 is TGCGCCAGCAGCCCTAGCGGGGCTAGCACAGATACGCAGTATTTT. It yields the protein CASSPSGASTDTQYF.

The V gene is TRBV30, the J gene TRBJ1-3, with 8 bases identical to TRBD1. Unmatched junction bases numbered 5, after V lost 5 bases and J lost 2 bases. CDR1 GTSNPN and CDR2 SVGIG come from the germline V gene (reference sequence). The CDR3 length is 14 residues. The CDR3 loop reads CAWETGGTGNTIYF. The CDR3 DNA sequence: TGTGCCTGGGAAACAGGGGGTACTGGAAACACCATATATTTT. Full variable domain (remainder filled in from reference TRBV30 and TRBJ1-3): SQTIHQWPATLVQPVGSPLSLECTVEGTSNPNLYWYRQAAGRGLQLLFYSVGIGQISSEVPQNLSASRPQDRQFILSSKKLLLSDSGFYLCAWETGGTGNTIYFGEGSWLTVV.

V usage is TRBV28 and J usage is TRBJ1-2, with D possibly matching TRBD1 (6 bases). CDR3 size: 14 residues. Deletions cut 4 bases from V and 9 bases from J, with 18 bases between. Germline CDR1 is MDHEN and CDR2 is SYDVKM. CDR3 loop: CASSSQGGVARYTF. The CDR3 bases are TGTGCCAGCAGTTCCCAAGGGGGGGTAGCTCGCTACACCTTC.

The chain is built from TRBV7-9 and TRBJ1-2, with TRBD1 as a possible D gene (5 bases). The V gene lost 5 bases and the J gene lost 4 bases, with 14 bases spanning the gap. The CDR3 sequence is 14 residues long. From germline, CDR1 is SEHNR and CDR2 FQNEAQ (reference sequence). CDR3 region: CASSPGGGSYGYTF. In DNA, the CDR3 is TGTGCCAGCAGCCCCGGGGGGGGAAGCTATGGCTACACCTTC.

CDR3 amino acids: CASSLQGSGQETQYF. CDR3 DNA: TGTGCCAGCAGCTTACAGGGTAGTGGGCAAGAGACCCAGTACTTC. The V and J genes are TRBV11-3 and TRBJ2-5; D may be TRBD1 (5 bases). Per germline, CDR1 SGHNT and CDR2 YENEEA. The CDR3 is 15 amino acids. With 2 bases removed from V and 2 bases from J, the gap between germline ends came to 12 bases.

The chain recombines TRBV7-2 with TRBJ2-3; D may be TRBD2 (6 bases). The CDR3 sequence is 16 residues long. Germline V gene sequence: CDR1 SGHTA, CDR2 FQGNSA. Trimming left V 1 base short and J 5 bases short, with 16 bases between. The CDR3 sequence is CASSLVAGTYKDTQYF. The CDR3 bases are TGTGCCAGCAGCTTAGTGGCGGGGACGTACAAAGATACGCAGTATTTT.

V and J are TRBV5-1 and TRBJ1-6, with TRBD1 matching over 7 bases. Germline CDR1 and CDR2: SGHRS and YFSETQ. The J segment lost 5 bases and the V segment lost 0 bases, leaving 8 bases of the junction unmatched. CDR3 length equals 17 residues. CDR3 loop: CASSLGKGTDNNSPLHF. The CDR3 nucleotides read TGCGCCAGCAGCTTGGGCAAAGGGACAGACAATAATTCACCCCTCCACTTT.

The rearrangement links TRBV5-1 to TRBJ2-3; unclear D gene. The CDR3 sequence is 15 residues long. Germline CDR1 is SGHRS and CDR2 is YFSETQ. V shed 4 bases and J shed 3 bases, with 15 bases lying between them. The CDR3 sequence is CASSGRPSETDTQYF. Written as DNA, the CDR3 is TGCGCCAGCAGCGGCAGGCCGAGTGAAACAGATACGCAGTATTTT. Using reference TRBV5-1 and TRBJ2-3 for the parts outside the CDR3, the full variable domain is KAGVTQTPRYLIKTRGQQVTLSCSPISGHRSVSWYQQTPGQGLQFLFEYFSETQRNKGNFPGRFSGRQFSNSRSEMNVSTLELGDSALYLCASSGRPSETDTQYFGPGTRLTVL.